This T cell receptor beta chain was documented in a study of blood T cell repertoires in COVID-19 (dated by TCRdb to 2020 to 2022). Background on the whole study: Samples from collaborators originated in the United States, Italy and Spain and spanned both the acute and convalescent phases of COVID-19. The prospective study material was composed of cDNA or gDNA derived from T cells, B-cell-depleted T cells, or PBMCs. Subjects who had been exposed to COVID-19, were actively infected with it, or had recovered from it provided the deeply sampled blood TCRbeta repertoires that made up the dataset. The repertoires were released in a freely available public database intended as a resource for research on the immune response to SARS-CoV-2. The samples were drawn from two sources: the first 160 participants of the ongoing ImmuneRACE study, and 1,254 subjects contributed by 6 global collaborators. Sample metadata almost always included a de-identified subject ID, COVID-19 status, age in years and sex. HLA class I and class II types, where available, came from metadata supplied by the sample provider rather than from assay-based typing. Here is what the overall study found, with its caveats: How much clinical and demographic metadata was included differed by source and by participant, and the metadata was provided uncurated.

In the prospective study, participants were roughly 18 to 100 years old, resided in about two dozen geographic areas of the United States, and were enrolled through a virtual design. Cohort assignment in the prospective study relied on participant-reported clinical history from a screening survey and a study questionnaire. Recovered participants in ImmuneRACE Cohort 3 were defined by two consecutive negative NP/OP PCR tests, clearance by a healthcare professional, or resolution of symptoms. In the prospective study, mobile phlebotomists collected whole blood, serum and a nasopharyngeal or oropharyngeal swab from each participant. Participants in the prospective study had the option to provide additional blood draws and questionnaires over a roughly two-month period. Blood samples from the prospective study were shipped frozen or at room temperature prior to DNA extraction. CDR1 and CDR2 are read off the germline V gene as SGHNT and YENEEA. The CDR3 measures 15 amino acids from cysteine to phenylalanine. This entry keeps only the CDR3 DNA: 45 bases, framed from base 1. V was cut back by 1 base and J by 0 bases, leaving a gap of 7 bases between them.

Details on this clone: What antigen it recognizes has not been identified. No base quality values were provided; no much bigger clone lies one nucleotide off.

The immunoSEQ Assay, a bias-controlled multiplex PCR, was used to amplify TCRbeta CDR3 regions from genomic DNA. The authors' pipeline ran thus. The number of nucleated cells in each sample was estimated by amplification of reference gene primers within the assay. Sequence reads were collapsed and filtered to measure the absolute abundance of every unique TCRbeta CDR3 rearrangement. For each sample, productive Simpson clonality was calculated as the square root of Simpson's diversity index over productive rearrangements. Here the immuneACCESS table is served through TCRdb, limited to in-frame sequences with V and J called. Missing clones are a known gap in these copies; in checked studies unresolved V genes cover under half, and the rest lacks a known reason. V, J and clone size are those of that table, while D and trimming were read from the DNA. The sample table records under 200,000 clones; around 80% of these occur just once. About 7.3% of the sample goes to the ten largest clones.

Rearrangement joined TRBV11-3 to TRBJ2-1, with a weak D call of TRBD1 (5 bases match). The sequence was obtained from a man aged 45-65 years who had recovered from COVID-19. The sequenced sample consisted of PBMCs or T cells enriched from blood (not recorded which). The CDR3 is CASSLVGASYNEQFF. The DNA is TGTGCCAGCAGCTTAGTAGGGGCCTCCTACAATGAGCAGTTCTTC.